This record concerns one T cell receptor beta chain sequence. Its antigen is still unknown. This sample was taken from a study of T-cell memory formation after mild COVID-19. General study points: CD4+ bias marked clones expanding day 15 to 37, unlike balanced contracting clones.

Constant-segment primers served in 5'RACE that generated TCR alpha and TCR beta cDNA libraries bearing sample barcodes and UMIs. TCRdb processed the 5' RACE reads anew with MiXCR; each CDR3 protein has one entry. The sample consists of hundreds of thousands of distinct CDR3 sequences, roughly 15% of them appearing once. V shed 6 bases and J shed 8 bases, with 13 bases lying between them. The CDR3 extends over 13 amino acids. This chain links TRBV12-3 or TRBV12-4 with TRBJ2-2; D possibly corresponds to TRBD1 (5 bases). The origin of this receptor is a man younger than 35 who had mild COVID-19 (a few samples of this study predate the infection). Cell type and time point are not known. The sample was PBMCs or a T cell subset sorted from them (not recorded which). In nucleotides, the CDR3 is TGTGCCAGCAGATCTGCTGGGGCGGGGGAGCTGTTTTTT. Amino acid sequence: CASRSAGAGELFF.